This T cell receptor beta chain stems from a study of blood T cell repertoires in COVID-19. Overall study: Collection of acute and convalescent COVID-19 samples took place in the United States, Italy and Spain. From T cells, B-cell-depleted T cells, or PBMCs came the material, which was cDNA or gDNA.

In the original processing: Amplified reference gene primers provided the basis for estimating nucleated cell counts. Sequenced by immunoSEQ multiplex PCR; TCRdb stores in-frame clones only, minus some. V, J and clone size were drawn from that table, and D and trimming were deduced from the DNA. The sample lists approximately 210,000 clones, around 80% occurring once. The germline gives CDR1 SGHTA, CDR2 FQGTGA. CDR3 length: 13 amino acids. The V gene lost 4 bases and the J gene lost 5 bases, with 12 bases spanning the gap. Source material: peripheral blood. The J gene is TRBJ2-7, the V gene TRBV7-3, with D tentatively TRBD1 (6 bases). The receptor comes from a woman between 40 and 55 years old with acute or convalescent COVID-19. This CDR3 reads CASSSTGPNEQYF. The CDR3 coding sequence is TGTGCCAGCAGCTCGACAGGTCCCAACGAGCAGTACTTC.